Sequencing of this T cell receptor (beta chain) was carried out in a study of T cell clonality in common variable immunodeficiency. This clone occurred a few times. No antigen is known for it. The sequenced fragment ends 3 residues before the CDR3 boundary, so the rest is inferred from the germline J gene. Trimming removed 0 bases at V and 1 base at J, with 6 bases between. Looked up from germline, CDR1 is SEHNR and CDR2 is FQNEAQ (reference sequence). This CDR3 has 14 residues. Sequencing input was equivalent genomic DNA from CVID and controls. Assay: immunoSEQ multiplex PCR; the TCRdb copy retains only in-frame clones and omits some. There are about 19,000 clones in the sample, none observed a single time. Whole-study results and caveats: Common variable immunodeficiency TCR beta sequences reportedly had fewer deletions and N-nucleotide insertions. T cell subpopulation sequencing would be needed to explain CVID clonality.

The V and J genes are TRBV7-9 and TRBJ1-1; D is uncertain. This receptor was identified in a human donor with common variable immunodeficiency. Input material: peripheral blood mononuclear cells. CDR3: CASSLALRNTEAFF. CDR3 DNA, as far as it was read: TGTGCCAGCAGCTTAGCGCTCAGGAACACTGAA.